This T cell receptor beta chain was recovered during a study of T cell responses to AZD1222 COVID-19 vaccine. General study points: Seropositivity was recorded at baseline in only six AZD1222 recipients.

Comment on this clone: Its specificity is not known.

TCRdb keeps only in-frame clones here, not all; method: immunoSEQ multiplex PCR. In the table there are 100,000 to 150,000 clones, more than 85% of which are singletons. The CDR3 covers 12 residues. Trimming left V 4 bases short and J 7 bases short, with 10 bases between. The sequencing here drew on peripheral blood, taken on day 0 of MenACWY control vaccination. The sequence was obtained from an adult in good health. The chain has TRBV12-3 or TRBV12-4 and TRBJ1-2; D perhaps matches TRBD1 (6 bases). This CDR3 is CASSSRGSGYTF. CDR3 sequence (DNA): TGTGCCAGCAGTTCCAGGGGAAGTGGCTACACCTTC.